These T cell receptor beta chains were read from a single sample in a study of T cell changes during pregnancy in multiple sclerosis. Profiled with immunoSEQ multiplex PCR; TCRdb holds only in-frame clones, not every one. The table includes about 40,000 clones, about 90% detected once. Sequences were derived from CD4+ T cells from peripheral blood mononuclear cells, sampled before pregnancy. The receptors here all came from a female donor with multiple sclerosis, enrolled in a pregnancy study. Both conserved end residues are part of each CDR3. The D gene is left open where the match is weak. Some rows mark clone size as missing; the rest say once, few, many or name a class of expanded clone.

TRBV5-4	NA	TRBJ2-7	TRBD1	CASSLGQGLYEQYF	TGTGCCAGCAGCTTGGGACAGGGGCTCTACGAGCAGTACTTC
TRBV27	NA	TRBJ2-7	TRBD1	CASSSRDRGPSHSYEQYF	TGTGCCAGCAGTTCCCGGGACAGGGGGCCCTCCCACTCCTACGAGCAGTACTTC
TRBV28	few	TRBJ1-1	NA	CASSFGGGAFF	TGTGCCAGCAGTTTTGGGGGGGGTGCTTTCTTT
TRBV11-1	NA	TRBJ2-1	TRBD2	CASSHLAGPYNEQFF	TGTGCCAGCAGCCACCTAGCGGGGCCCTACAATGAGCAGTTCTTC
TRBV28	NA	TRBJ2-1	TRBD2	CASNPGGNEQFF	TGTGCCAGCAACCCGGGGGGCAATGAGCAGTTCTTC
TRBV6-5	NA	TRBJ1-6	NA	CASSRQDGALHF	TGTGCCAGCAGCCGACAGGATGGGGCCCTCCACTTT
TRBV28	once	TRBJ1-2	NA	CATRGLGYTF	TGTGCCACCCGAGGTCTTGGCTACACCTTC
TRBV6-1	NA	TRBJ1-5	NA	CAANQFGDQPQHF	TGTGCCGCGAACCAGTTCGGGGATCAGCCCCAGCATTTT
TRBV7-2	NA	TRBJ2-5	NA	CASSLAGGGGETQYF	TGTGCCAGCAGCTTAGCCGGGGGAGGCGGGGAGACCCAGTACTTC
TRBV6-1	NA	TRBJ1-3	TRBD1	CASRPGQGNTIYF	TGTGCCAGCAGGCCGGGACAGGGAAACACCATATATTTT
TRBV5-1	NA	TRBJ2-7	NA	CASSPWTALSEQYF	TGCGCCAGCAGCCCCTGGACAGCCCTCTCGGAGCAGTACTTC
TRBV5-1	NA	TRBJ2-3	NA	CASSLEAGPGDTQYF	TGCGCCAGCAGCTTGGAAGCGGGCCCAGGGGATACGCAGTATTTT
TRBV6-6	NA	TRBJ2-1	NA	CASGRRKTSSYNEQFF	TGTGCCAGCGGGAGGCGAAAAACATCCTCCTACAATGAGCAGTTCTTC